The sequence of this TCR beta chain was determined in a study of human T cells and chemical hapten exposure. The time point here: pre-sensitization, week 0. Noted treatment: therapeutic diphenylcyclopropenone sensitization with weekly scalp DPC. TCRdb recomputed calls from the RACE reads with MiXCR, one row per CDR3 protein. This table holds 250,000 to 300,000 distinct CDR3 sequences, almost 8% found once. The length of the CDR3 is 13 residues. V lost 7 bases and J 4 bases, leaving 13 bases between the germline ends. The chain couples TRBV12-3 or TRBV12-4 to TRBJ1-2; D remains unclear. This material consisted of whole blood, taken in connection with sensitization to the hapten diphenylcyclopropenone (DPC). This sequence originates from a man aged 18 to 29 with alopecia areata. Some clones in this sample may be carry-over from other donors' samples. DNA for the CDR3: TGTGCCAGCACTTTTTCGGGAACCTATGGCTACACCTTC. This codes for CASTFSGTYGYTF.